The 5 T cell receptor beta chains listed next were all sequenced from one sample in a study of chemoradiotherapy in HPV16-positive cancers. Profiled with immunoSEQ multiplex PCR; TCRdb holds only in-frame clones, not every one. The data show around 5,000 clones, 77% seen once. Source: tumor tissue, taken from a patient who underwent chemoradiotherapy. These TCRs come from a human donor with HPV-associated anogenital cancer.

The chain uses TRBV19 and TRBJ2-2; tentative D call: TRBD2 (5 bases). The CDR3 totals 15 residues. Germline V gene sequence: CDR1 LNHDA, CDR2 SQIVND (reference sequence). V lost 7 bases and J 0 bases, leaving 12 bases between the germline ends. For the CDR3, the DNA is TGTGCCAGTACAGGAGGCGCCGCGAACACCGGGGAGCTGTTTTTT. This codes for CASTGGAANTGELFF.

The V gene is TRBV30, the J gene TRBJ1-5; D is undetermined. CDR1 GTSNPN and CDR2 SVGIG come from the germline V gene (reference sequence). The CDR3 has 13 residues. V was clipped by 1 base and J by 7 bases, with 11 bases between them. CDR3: CAWSGAARQPQHF. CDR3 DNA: TGTGCCTGGAGTGGGGCAGCAAGACAGCCCCAGCATTTT.

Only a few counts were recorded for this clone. Written as DNA, the CDR3 is TGTGCCAGCAGCTTGCAGGGTTTGGGCGCCGGGGAGCTGTTTTTT. It specifies CASSLQGLGAGELFF. The chain employs TRBV7-2 and TRBJ2-2; the D gene is possibly TRBD1 (5 bases). V lost 3 bases and J lost 6, with 14 bases in between. There are 15 residues in the CDR3. Looked up from germline, CDR1 is SGHTA and CDR2 is FQGNSA.

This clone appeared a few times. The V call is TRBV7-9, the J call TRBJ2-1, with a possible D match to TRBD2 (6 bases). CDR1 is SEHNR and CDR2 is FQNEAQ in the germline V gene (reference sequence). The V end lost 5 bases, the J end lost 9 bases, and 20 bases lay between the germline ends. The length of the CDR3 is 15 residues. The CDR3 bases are TGTGCCAGCAGCCCCCAGGGACTTGTCGGGGGTGAGCAGTTCTTC. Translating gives CASSPQGLVGGEQFF.

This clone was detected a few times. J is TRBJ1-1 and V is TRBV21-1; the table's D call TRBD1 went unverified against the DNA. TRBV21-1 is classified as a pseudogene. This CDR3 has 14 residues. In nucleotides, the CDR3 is TGTGCCAGCAGCATGGGCGGACAGGGTACTGAAGCTTTCTTT. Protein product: CASSMGGQGTEAFF.